One and the same sample provided the 21 T cell receptor beta chains below, sequenced in a study of blood T cell repertoires in COVID-19. Sequencing was performed with immunoSEQ multiplex PCR; in TCRdb, only in-frame clones are kept and a portion is missing. The table records some 300,000 clones, approximately 90% of them present only once. The sequenced sample was PBMCs or T cells enriched from blood (not recorded which). These receptors were taken from a woman aged 60-70 years in a cohort exposed to, infected with or recovered from COVID-19 (not recorded which).

This chain joins TRBV19 and TRBJ2-7; D not resolved. The CDR3 runs to 16 residues. V lost 1 base and J 3 bases, leaving 16 bases between the germline ends. Germline CDR1 LNHDA, CDR2 SQIVND (reference sequence). The CDR3 reads CASSIGGGSPNYEQYF. The CDR3 coding sequence is TGTGCCAGTAGTATAGGAGGTGGGTCCCCGAACTACGAGCAGTACTTC.

The V gene is TRBV6-1, the J gene TRBJ2-6; D gene uncertain. From germline, CDR1 is MNHNS and CDR2 SASEGT. This CDR3 comprises 17 residues. V was trimmed by 4 bases and J by 0 bases, leaving 13 bases between them. The chain's CDR3 is CASSVYDMNSGANVLTF. The CDR3 nucleotides read TGTGCCAGCAGTGTCTACGACATGAACTCTGGGGCCAACGTCCTGACTTTC.

The V and J genes are TRBV6-5 and TRBJ2-5; a possible D gene is TRBD2 (6 bases). CDR3 length: 13 residues. The V gene lost 8 bases and the J gene lost 1 base, with 11 bases spanning the gap. Per the germline V gene, CDR1 is MNHEY and CDR2 is SVGAGI. DNA of the CDR3: TGTGCCAGCTTCGGGACTGCCCAAGAGACCCAGTACTTC. Its protein product is CASFGTAQETQYF.

The chain is built from TRBV4-1 and TRBJ2-3; 7 bases match TRBD2. This CDR3 comprises 21 residues. Germline V gene data show CDR1 as MGHRA and CDR2 as YSYEKL. Losses at the gene ends were 3 bases for V and 0 bases for J; bases not matched to a gene: 21. CDR3 loop: CASSHLRAVAGVVKSTDTQYF. CDR3 nucleotide sequence: TGCGCCAGCAGCCACTTGAGGGCCGTTGCGGGAGTCGTAAAGAGCACAGATACGCAGTATTTT.

The chain combines TRBV19 with TRBJ1-5; D is uncertain. CDR1 is LNHDA and CDR2 is SQIVND in the germline V gene (reference sequence). The length of the CDR3 is 13 residues. V gave up 5 bases and J gave up 8 bases, with 13 bases separating them. Written as DNA, the CDR3 is TGTGCCAGTAGTGGGAGGGCGAGTGAGCCCCAGCATTTT. It translates to CASSGRASEPQHF.

This clone was seen just once. The chain combines TRBV30 with TRBJ1-2; TRBD1 matches 9 bases. The V and J ends lost 6 bases and 5 bases, in that order; junction bases with no gene match: 4. Germline assignment: CDR1 GTSNPN and CDR2 SVGIG (reference sequence). The CDR3 sequence is 12 residues long. CDR3 DNA sequence: TGTGCCTGCGGGGACAGGGAATATGGCTACACCTTC. Translation: CACGDREYGYTF.

This clone occurred once. V and J are TRBV18 and TRBJ1-2; 7 nucleotides match TRBD1. The V gene's germline CDR1 is KGHSH and CDR2 LQKENI. Unmatched junction bases numbered 3, after V lost 4 bases and J lost 7 bases. The CDR3 runs 12 residues. CDR3 sequence: CASSRDSFGYTF. The CDR3 bases are TGTGCCAGCTCACGGGACAGCTTTGGCTACACCTTC.

The chain carries TRBV27 and TRBJ2-1; D uncertain. The germline V gene encodes CDR1 MNHEY and CDR2 SMNVEV (reference sequence). The CDR3 consists of 13 residues. V lost 5 bases and J 6 bases, leaving 11 bases between the germline ends. This CDR3 reads CASSNAPGNEQFF. The CDR3, as DNA: TGTGCCAGCAGTAACGCCCCGGGCAATGAGCAGTTCTTC.

The chain carries TRBV5-3 and TRBJ1-2; D is unclear. TRBV5-3 is known as an ORF, though its function is uncertain. The CDR3 is made up of 15 amino acids. Trimming took off 0 bases at V and 4 bases at J, with 13 bases between the two ends. The CDR3 loop is CARSLGQRVIYGYTF. Written as DNA, the CDR3 is TGTGCCAGAAGCTTGGGCCAGAGGGTAATCTATGGCTACACCTTC.

The CDR3 here is CASSSRARGQYF. The CDR3 DNA reads as TGTGCCAGCAGTTCCAGAGCTCGGGGGCAGTATTTT. The V call is TRBV28, the J call TRBJ2-3; D is possibly TRBD2 (5 bases). The CDR3 is 12 residues long. V shed 4 bases and J shed 11 bases, with 13 bases lying between them. Looked up from germline, CDR1 is MDHEN and CDR2 is SYDVKM. Variable domain in full (rest from reference TRBV28 and TRBJ2-3): DVKVTQSSRYLVKRTGEKVFLECVQDMDHENMFWYRQDPGLGLRLIYFSYDVKMKEKGDIPEGYSVSREKKERFSLILESASTNQTSMYLCASSSRARGQYFGPGTRLTVL.

V usage is TRBV4-3 and J usage is TRBJ1-4; tentatively, D is TRBD1 (5 bases). With 3 bases removed from V and 4 bases from J, the gap between germline ends came to 9 bases. CDR3 length equals 14 residues. Germline CDR1 LGHNA, CDR2 YSLEER. CDR3 nucleotides: TGCGCCAGCAGCCAGGTGGGGGGTAATGAAAAACTGTTTTTT. Amino acids: CASSQVGGNEKLFF.

The V call is TRBV3-1 (or the pseudogene TRBV3-2), the J call TRBJ2-5; TRBD1 matches at 10 bases. The CDR3 length is 17 residues. Germline V gene data show CDR1 as LGHDT and CDR2 as YNNKEL (reference sequence). V trimming: 4 bases; J trimming: 2 bases; junction bases outside the gene matches: 10. CDR3: CASSPTDRGRRQETQYF. The CDR3, as DNA: TGTGCCAGCAGCCCAACCGACAGGGGGCGCAGGCAAGAGACCCAGTACTTC.

A single count supports this clone. The J gene is TRBJ2-1, the V gene TRBV18, with D unclear. Trimming took off 0 bases at V and 6 bases at J, with 6 bases between the two ends. Germline CDR1 is KGHSH and CDR2 is LQKENI. There are 13 residues in the CDR3. The CDR3 spells CASSPPLLNEQFF. Written as DNA, the CDR3 is TGTGCCAGCTCACCACCACTACTCAATGAGCAGTTCTTC. Full variable domain (remainder filled in from reference TRBV18 and TRBJ2-1): NAGVMQNPRHLVRRRGQEARLRCSPMKGHSHVYWYRQLPEEGLKFMVYLQKENIIDESGMPKERFSAEFPKEGPSILRIQQVVRGDSAAYFCASSPPLLNEQFFGPGTRLTVL.

This rearrangement joins TRBV19 to TRBJ2-1; perhaps TRBD1 as D (7 bases). This CDR3 spans 14 amino acids. The V and J ends lost 3 bases and 5 bases respectively, with 11 bases between them. Looked up from germline, CDR1 is LNHDA and CDR2 is SQIVND (reference sequence). The chain's CDR3 is CASSMTGRNNEQFF. The CDR3 region has the DNA TGTGCCAGTAGTATGACAGGGAGGAACAATGAGCAGTTCTTC.

The chain recombines TRBV10-3 with TRBJ2-1; tentative D call: TRBD1 (6 bases). The CDR3 sequence is 15 residues long. With 2 bases removed from V and 5 bases from J, the gap between germline ends came to 13 bases. CDR1 is ENHRY, CDR2 SYGVKD, per germline. CDR3 sequence reads: CAISEQGKVDNEQFF. The CDR3, as DNA: TGTGCCATCAGTGAGCAGGGGAAAGTGGACAATGAGCAGTTCTTC.

The gene calls are TRBV4-1 and TRBJ1-6; 7 positions match TRBD1. The V and J ends lost 4 bases and 7 bases, in that order; junction bases with no gene match: 7. The CDR3 length is 15 residues. Germline V gene sequence: CDR1 MGHRA, CDR2 YSYEKL. This chain's CDR3 is CASSLDRAGNSPLHF. The CDR3 region has the DNA TGCGCCAGCAGCCTAGACAGGGCCGGGAATTCACCCCTCCACTTT.

This clone was seen a single time. The chain has TRBV3-1 (or the pseudogene TRBV3-2) and TRBJ2-5; 7 nucleotides align to TRBD1. Germline V gene sequence: CDR1 LGHDT, CDR2 YNNKEL (reference sequence). The CDR3 spans 17 residues. Losses at the gene ends were 3 bases for V and 0 bases for J; bases not matched to a gene: 10. The chain's CDR3 is CASSHGRQGRYQETQYF. The CDR3 nucleotides read TGTGCCAGCAGCCACGGAAGACAGGGCCGGTACCAAGAGACCCAGTACTTC.

This clone was found a few times. The rearrangement uses TRBV28 and TRBJ1-3; D may be TRBD1 (5 bases). This CDR3 contains 13 residues. Germline V gene data show CDR1 as MDHEN and CDR2 as SYDVKM. Trimming took 6 bases from V and 3 from J, leaving 9 bases between them. CDR3 in amino acids: CASRTQGGNTIYF. CDR3 sequence (DNA): TGTGCCAGCAGGACTCAGGGTGGAAACACCATATATTTT.

The chain combines TRBV11-2 with TRBJ2-3; TRBD2 agrees at 11 bases. The CDR3 loop spans 15 amino acids. V shed 7 bases, J shed 5 bases, and the junction held 8 bases outside the gene matches. Germline assignment: CDR1 SGHAT and CDR2 FQNNGV. CDR3 in amino acids: CASTFRLAGGDTQYF. CDR3 in DNA: TGTGCCAGCACCTTCCGCCTAGCGGGAGGAGATACGCAGTATTTT.

The V and J genes are TRBV6-5 and TRBJ2-7, with 8 bases lining up with TRBD2. Germline CDR1 MNHEY, CDR2 SVGAGI. Trimming cost V 5 bases and J 7 bases; bases outside gene matches: 10. The CDR3 totals 14 residues. The CDR3 sequence: CASSPGLAGTEQYF. CDR3 coding DNA: TGTGCCAGCAGTCCTGGACTAGCTGGGACGGAGCAGTACTTC.

The chain uses TRBV12-2 and TRBJ2-3; the table assigns TRBD1, which was not confirmed against the DNA. TRBV12-2 corresponds to a pseudogene. The CDR3 runs 16 residues. CDR3 protein: CASRLRRERGPDTQYF. CDR3 coding DNA: TGTGCAAGTCGCTTGAGACGGGAGAGGGGGCCAGATACGCAGTATTTT.